The T cell receptor beta chain described here comes from a study of shared clonotypes between healthy human individuals. About the study: Donors had three CD4 naive, three CD4 memory, two CD8 naive and one CD8 memory plate apiece. The study's findings and limits: Genetic and exposure-history diversity was limited by the few donors.

Of note for this clone: The antigen remains unidentified.

Recent acute infections and vaccinations were absent in the healthy HIV-negative adult donors. Negatively enriched CD4+ T cells were divided by CD45RA into naive and memory. The table came from immunoSEQ multiplex PCR; TCRdb's copy has only in-frame clones and leaves some out. The data show over a million clones, with approximately 78% seen just once and roughly 0.57% held by the top ten. CDR1 is SGHDN and CDR2 is FVKESK in the germline V gene. The CDR3 length is 13 residues. V was shortened by 1 base and J by 5 bases, with 8 bases between the two germline ends. Material: memory CD4+ T cells from PBMCs. This sample's subset: CD45RA-negative fraction. The chain joins TRBV14 to TRBJ2-5; D is unclear. The clonotype comes from a man in his late teens or twenties in good health. Some clones in this sample may be carry-over from other donors' samples. In DNA, the CDR3 is TGTGCCAGCAGCCAAGCGGCCGCGGAGACCCAGTACTTC. Protein: CASSQAAAETQYF. Full variable domain (outside the CDR3, taken from reference TRBV14 and TRBJ2-5): EAGVTQFPSHSVIEKGQTVTLRCDPISGHDNLYWYRRVMGKEIKFLLHFVKESKQDESGMPNNRFLAERTGGTYSTLKVQPAELEDSGVYFCASSQAAAETQYFGPGTRLLVL.